This TCR beta chain was found in a study of technical replicates of blood from a few donors. Clones were sequenced by immunoSEQ multiplex PCR, and TCRdb holds only the in-frame ones, with some missing. The sample includes roughly 72,000 clones, about 96% of them seen just once. The V segment lost 5 bases and the J segment 5 bases; nucleotides outside the gene matches: 9. Germline lookup yields CDR1 SGHNT and CDR2 YYREEE (reference sequence). There are 14 residues in the CDR3. This receptor was obtained from a human donor in good health. Sample: T cells isolated from PBMCs. The chain combines TRBV5-4 with TRBJ2-7; TRBD1 aligns across 8 bases. The CDR3 DNA reads as TGTGCCAGCAGGGGGACAGGCGCTCGGGACGAGCAGTACTTC. As protein: CASRGTGARDEQYF.